These 27 T cell receptor beta chains share one sample of origin, sequenced in a study of CD8+CD57+ T cells in acquired aplastic anemia. The template used for profiling TCR beta VDJ and CDR3 was genomic DNA. One entry per CDR3 protein, called by TCRdb with MiXCR from the reads. Seen here are a few hundred thousand distinct CDR3 sequences, approximately 57% observed once, and the top ten hold less than 30%. Sequencing was carried out using sorted CD4+, CD8+, or CD8+CD57+ T cells (not recorded which) from PBMCs. Receptor source: a human donor in good health.

The rearrangement joins TRBV19 to TRBJ1-5, with D hard to call. With 1 base removed from V and 15 bases from J, the gap between germline ends came to 19 bases. From germline, CDR1 is LNHDA and CDR2 SQIVND (reference sequence). The CDR3 is 14 residues long. CDR3 DNA: TGTGCCAGTAGTATAGGAGCCCTATCCGATTCCCCGCATTTT. It translates to CASSIGALSDSPHF. Combining the CDR3 with reference TRBV19 and TRBJ1-5 gives the whole variable domain DGGITQSPKYLFRKEGQNVTLSCEQNLNHDAMYWYRQDPGQGLRLIYYSQIVNDFQKGDIAEGYSVSREKKESFPLTVTSAQKNPTAFYLCASSIGALSDSPHFGDGTRLSIL.

Only a few counts were recorded for this clonotype. The chain carries TRBV2 and TRBJ2-7; D gene unclear. Trimming took 10 bases from V and 6 from J, leaving 16 bases between them. CDR1 is SNHLY, CDR2 FYNNEI, per germline. The CDR3 extends over 12 amino acids. The CDR3: CATGPLLREQYF. CDR3 nucleotide sequence: TGTGCCACAGGACCATTACTACGCGAGCAGTACTTC.

The sample holds a few counts of this clonotype. The chain's CDR3 is CASRAALQETQYF. CDR3 bases: TGTGCCAGCAGAGCAGCTCTTCAAGAGACCCAGTACTTC. The chain links TRBV12-3 or TRBV12-4 to TRBJ2-5; no definite D call. This CDR3 is 13 amino acids long. Trimming removed 6 bases at V and 2 bases at J, with 10 bases between.

V is TRBV24-1 and J is TRBJ1-1; D gene unclear. Between the trimmed V and J ends, which lost 5 bases and 3 bases, there was a span of 9 bases. There are 13 residues in the CDR3. Germline CDR1 is KGHDR and CDR2 is SFDVKD. In DNA, the CDR3 is TGTGCCACCAGTGCGGGGTTGGACACTGAAGCTTTCTTT. It translates to CATSAGLDTEAFF.

The chain recombines TRBV2 with TRBJ1-2, with D unclear. In germline, CDR1 is SNHLY, CDR2 FYNNEI. V was clipped by 4 bases and J by 4 bases, with 7 bases between them. The CDR3 has 12 residues. The DNA for the CDR3 is TGTGCCAGCAGTGTCACAGTCTATGGCTACACCTTC. It yields the protein CASSVTVYGYTF.

In this sample, this clonotype turned up many times. The chain employs TRBV9 and TRBJ2-1, with TRBD2 identical over 10 bases. The J segment lost 9 bases and the V segment lost 0 bases, leaving 6 bases of the junction unmatched. In germline, CDR1 is SGDLS, CDR2 YYNGEE. The CDR3 is made up of 15 amino acids. The CDR3 loop is CASSVVGLARSEQFF. CDR3 nucleotide sequence: TGTGCCAGCAGCGTAGTGGGACTAGCGAGAAGTGAGCAGTTCTTC.

CDR3 amino acids: CAISEGLVFRNIQYF. The CDR3 coding sequence is TGTGCCATCAGTGAAGGGCTAGTCTTCCGGAACATTCAGTACTTC. The J gene is TRBJ2-4, the V gene TRBV10-3; unclear D gene. The CDR3 sequence is 15 residues long. Germline V CDR1 and CDR2: ENHRY, SYGVKD. V was cut by 3 bases and J by 7 bases, with 16 bases left in between.

In this sample, this clonotype turned up many times. The gene calls are TRBV6-5 and TRBJ2-1; D is undetermined. The CDR3 length is 15 residues. V was cut by 4 bases and J by 4 bases, with 14 bases left in between. Looked up from germline, CDR1 is MNHEY and CDR2 is SVGAGI. CDR3 sequence (DNA): TGTGCCAGCAGTTTAAGACCCCGAGGTTACAATGAGCAGTTCTTC. Translating it yields CASSLRPRGYNEQFF.

The chain carries TRBV10-2 and TRBJ1-3, with D uncertain. V was clipped by 2 bases and J by 1 base, with 3 bases between them. Germline values: CDR1 WSHSY, CDR2 SAAADI. CDR3 length equals 13 residues. This CDR3 is CASSERSGNTIYF. For the CDR3, the DNA is TGCGCCAGCAGTGAGAGGTCTGGAAACACCATATATTTT.

The chain employs TRBV3-1 and TRBJ2-1, with 9 bases identical to TRBD1. CDR3 length: 15 residues. Trimming cost V 3 bases and J 2 bases; bases outside gene matches: 2. Per germline, CDR1 LGHDT and CDR2 YNNKEL (reference sequence). The CDR3 coding sequence is TGTGCCAGCAGCCAGAGGGACAGGGCCTACAATGAGCAGTTCTTC. Protein: CASSQRDRAYNEQFF.

The chain is built from TRBV9 and TRBJ2-5; D call uncertain. V was trimmed by 0 bases and J by 1 base, leaving 7 bases between them. Germline V lookup: CDR1 SGDLS, CDR2 YYNGEE. CDR3 size: 14 residues. CDR3 residues: CASSVGGFQETQYF. CDR3 sequence (DNA): TGTGCCAGCAGCGTAGGAGGATTCCAAGAGACCCAGTACTTC.

This chain uses TRBV7-9 with TRBJ2-2; unclear D gene. The CDR3 sequence is 16 residues long. CDR1 and CDR2 from the germline V gene are SEHNR and FQNEAQ (reference sequence). V lost 1 base to trimming and J lost 6 bases, with 15 bases between them. The CDR3 nucleotides read TGTGCCAGCAGCTTAGAGGTGCGAAGGGTGGCCGGGGAGCTGTTTTTT. Amino acids: CASSLEVRRVAGELFF.

Worth noting for this clonotype: Compared with germline, one end of the junction differs, possibly owing to a read error. V and J are TRBV24-1 and TRBJ1-4; 7 nucleotides agree with TRBD1. This CDR3 region has 14 residues. Germline V gene sequence: CDR1 KGHDR, CDR2 SFDVKD. In DNA form, the CDR3 reads TGTACCACCAGTGATACGGGACAGAATGAAAAACTGTTTTTT. Protein sequence: CTTSDTGQNEKLFF.

The CDR3: CASSSTSGVPYEQYF. The CDR3 nucleotides read TGTGCCAGCAGCTCGACTAGCGGGGTACCCTACGAGCAGTACTTC. The chain is built from TRBV7-8 and TRBJ2-7, with 11 nucleotides matching TRBD2. With 4 bases clipped from V and 2 bases from J, the junction kept 4 bases outside the gene matches. The CDR3 extends over 15 amino acids. In germline, CDR1 is SGHVS, CDR2 FQNEAQ.

As regards this clonotype: This likely comes from a read error, as the CDR3 has no conserved phenylalanine or tryptophan at its end. The limits of the CDR3 on the DNA are not certain, so only TCRdb's listed CDR3 is given. The J gene is TRBJ1-1, the V gene TRBV20-1. Germline assignment: CDR1 DFQATT and CDR2 SNEGSKA (reference sequence). The CDR3 sequence runs 10 residues, both termini included. CDR3 loop: CSARVWESYY.

With respect to this clonotype: This clone may be a read error of a much larger clone one base away. This chain connects TRBV12-3 or TRBV12-4 to TRBJ2-2, with D possibly matching TRBD2 (5 bases). Trimming pared 6 bases from V and 6 bases from J, leaving 14 bases between. The CDR3 contains 14 residues. The DNA for the CDR3 is TGTGCCAGCAGGTTGGGAGCTAGGGCCGGGGAGCTGTTTTTT. Amino acids: CASRLGARAGELFF.

In the case of this clonotype: The missing conserved phenylalanine or tryptophan at the end of this CDR3 makes a read error likely. The chain employs TRBV29-1 and TRBJ1-1, with TRBD1 identical over 7 bases. The germline V gene has CDR1 SQVTM and CDR2 ANQGSEA. The CDR3 extends over 15 amino acids. J was trimmed by 0 bases and V by 4 bases; bases with no gene match: 8. This CDR3 is CSVGERGRVNTEAFL. The CDR3 nucleotides read TGCAGCGTTGGGGAGAGGGGGCGCGTGAACACTGAAGCTTTCCTT.

The chain is built from TRBV29-1 and TRBJ2-7; 9 positions agree with TRBD1. The CDR3 totals 13 residues. J was trimmed by 6 bases and V by 4 bases; bases with no gene match: 7. Germline V lookup: CDR1 SQVTM, CDR2 ANQGSEA. The CDR3 protein is CSVGGTGLGEQYF. The CDR3 DNA sequence: TGCAGCGTTGGGGGGACAGGGCTCGGCGAGCAGTACTTC.

V usage is TRBV6-2 or TRBV6-3 and J usage is TRBJ1-2, with TRBD1 matching 10 bases. Trimming cost V 8 bases and J 4 bases; bases outside gene matches: 1. The length of the CDR3 is 12 residues. Per the germline V gene, CDR1 is MNHEY and CDR2 is SVGEGT. CDR3 region: CASGQGGYGYTF. In DNA form, the CDR3 reads TGTGCCAGCGGACAGGGGGGCTATGGCTACACCTTC.

The chain has TRBV19 and TRBJ1-5; D remains ambiguous. The V gene's germline CDR1 is LNHDA and CDR2 SQIVND (reference sequence). V shed 8 bases and J shed 4 bases, with 6 bases lying between them. The CDR3 totals 11 residues. CDR3 nucleotide sequence: TGTGCCAGTGGGCAGAATCAGCCCCAGCATTTT. This encodes CASGQNQPQHF.

V usage is TRBV7-2 and J usage is TRBJ2-5, with D tentatively TRBD1 (5 bases). CDR3 size: 13 residues. V gave up 5 bases and J gave up 4 bases, with 11 bases separating them. Germline CDR1 and CDR2: SGHTA and FQGNSA. CDR3 in amino acids: CASSPQGLETQYF. As DNA, the CDR3 is TGTGCCAGCAGCCCCCAGGGATTAGAGACCCAGTACTTC.

The count of this clonotype is one. The junction departs from germline at one end; a sequencing error may be responsible. V and J are TRBV15 and TRBJ2-1; 8 bases agree with TRBD2. The CDR3 length is 16 residues. Germline CDR1 LNHNV, CDR2 YYDKDF (reference sequence). The CDR3 sequence is CATSREVVAGNNEQFF. CDR3 DNA: TGTGCCACCAGCCGAGAGGTAGTAGCGGGAAACAATGAGCAGTTCTTC. The full variable domain, its missing parts supplied by reference TRBV15 and TRBJ2-1, is DAMVIQNPRYQVTQFGKPVTLSCSQTLNHNVMYWYQQKSSQAPKLLFHYYDKDFNNEADTPDNFQSRRPNTSFCFLDIRSPGLGDTAMYLCATSREVVAGNNEQFFGPGTRLTVL.

On this clonotype: One base away lies a much larger clone, so this may be a sequencing read error. The genes are TRBV12-3 or TRBV12-4 and TRBJ2-5, with 8 bases fitting TRBD2. CDR3 length: 15 residues. CDR3 loop: CASSWTSSYQETLYF. The DNA for the CDR3 is TGTGCCAGCAGTTGGACTAGCAGCTACCAAGAGACCCTGTACTTC.

This clonotype was seen just once. This rearrangement joins TRBV7-9 to TRBJ1-1; no reliable D call. Per germline, CDR1 SEHNR and CDR2 FQNEAQ (reference sequence). V was pared by 3 bases and J by 1 base, with 6 bases between. The CDR3 consists of 13 residues. In DNA, the CDR3 is TGTGCCAGCAGCTTTCAGGAGAACACTGAAGCTTTCTTT. Translated, it gives CASSFQENTEAFF.

This chain links TRBV7-2 with TRBJ2-3; 9 bases map to TRBD2. This CDR3 region has 15 residues. The ends lost 5 bases at V and 6 bases at J; junction bases unmatched: 9. Germline V lookup: CDR1 SGHTA, CDR2 FQGNSA. CDR3 bases: TGTGCCAGCAGCCCCTTAAGCGGGGGGCGTGATACGCAGTATTTT. Its translation is CASSPLSGGRDTQYF.

This chain joins TRBV29-1 and TRBJ2-2; a possible D gene is TRBD2 (6 bases). The CDR3 spans 15 residues. CDR1 SQVTM and CDR2 ANQGSEA come from the germline V gene. Trimming stripped 5 bases from V and 6 bases from J, with 19 bases between. The CDR3 DNA follows: TGCAGCGTTCAGGTGGGGGGTGCGGGTCCCGGGGAGCTGTTTTTT. This encodes CSVQVGGAGPGELFF.

The J gene is TRBJ1-2, the V gene TRBV14; D may be TRBD1 (5 bases). The CDR3 loop spans 14 amino acids. V gave up 5 bases and J gave up 3 bases, with 13 bases separating them. Germline V gives CDR1 SGHDN, CDR2 FVKESK. This CDR3 is CASSAWGNHYGYTF. The CDR3 DNA follows: TGTGCCAGCAGCGCATGGGGGAACCACTATGGCTACACCTTC.